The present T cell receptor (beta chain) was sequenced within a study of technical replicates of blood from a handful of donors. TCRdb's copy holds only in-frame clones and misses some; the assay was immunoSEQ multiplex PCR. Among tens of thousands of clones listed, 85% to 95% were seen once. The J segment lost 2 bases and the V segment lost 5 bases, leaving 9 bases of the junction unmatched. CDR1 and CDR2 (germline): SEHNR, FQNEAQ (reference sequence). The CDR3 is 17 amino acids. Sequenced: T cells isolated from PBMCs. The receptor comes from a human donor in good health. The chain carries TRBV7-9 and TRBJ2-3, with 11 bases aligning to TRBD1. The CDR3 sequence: CASSRWTGGIYTDTQYF. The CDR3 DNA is TGTGCCAGCAGCCGATGGACAGGGGGCATCTACACAGATACGCAGTATTTT. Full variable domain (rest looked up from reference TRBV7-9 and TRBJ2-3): DTGVSQNPRHKITKRGQNVTFRCDPISEHNRLYWYRQTLGQGPEFLTYFQNEAQLEKSRLLSDRFSAERPKGSFSTLEIQRTEQGDSAMYLCASSRWTGGIYTDTQYFGPGTRLTVL.